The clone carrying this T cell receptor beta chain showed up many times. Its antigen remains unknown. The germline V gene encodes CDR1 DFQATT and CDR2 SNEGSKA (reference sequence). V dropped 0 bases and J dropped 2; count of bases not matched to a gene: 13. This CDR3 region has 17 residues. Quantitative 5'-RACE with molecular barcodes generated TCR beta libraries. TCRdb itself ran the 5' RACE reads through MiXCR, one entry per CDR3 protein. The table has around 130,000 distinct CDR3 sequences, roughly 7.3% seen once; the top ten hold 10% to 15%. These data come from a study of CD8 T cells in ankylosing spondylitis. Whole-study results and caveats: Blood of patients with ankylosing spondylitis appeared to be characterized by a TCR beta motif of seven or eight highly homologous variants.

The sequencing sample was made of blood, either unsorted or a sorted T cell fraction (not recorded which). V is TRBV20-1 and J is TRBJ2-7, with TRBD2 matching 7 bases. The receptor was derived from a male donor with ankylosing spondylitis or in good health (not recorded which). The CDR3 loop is CSARDPAGSLGAYEQYF. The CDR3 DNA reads TGCAGTGCTAGAGATCCAGCGGGGAGTCTCGGGGCCTACGAGCAGTACTTC.